The rows below give T cell receptor beta chains drawn from one sample of a study of T cell changes during pregnancy in multiple sclerosis. The data were produced by immunoSEQ multiplex PCR, yet TCRdb's version contains in-frame clones alone and is incomplete. The table lists fewer than 70,000 clones, 94% of them singletons, with 3.5% in the top ten. The sequencing here drew on CD8+ T cells from peripheral blood mononuclear cells, taken in the third trimester of pregnancy. Source of these receptors: a female donor with multiple sclerosis, enrolled in a pregnancy study. The CDR3 runs from the conserved cysteine through the conserved F or W. The D gene is left open where the match is weak. For some rows the clone size is stated as once, few or many, or as a class when expanded; others skip it.

length	V	J	size	D	CDR3	DNA
13	TRBV5-4	TRBJ1-2	.	.	CASSLQDVYGYTF	TGTGCCAGCAGCTTACAGGATGTGTATGGCTACACCTTC
16	TRBV7-9	TRBJ2-7	.	TRBD2	CASSLGGVREWYEQYF	TGTGCCAGCAGCTTAGGAGGTGTGCGGGAGTGGTACGAGCAGTACTTC
15	TRBV5-4	TRBJ2-7	.	.	CASTRTGLPYYEQYF	TGTGCCAGCACCAGGACCGGACTCCCATATTACGAGCAGTACTTC
12	TRBV6-5	TRBJ1-1	.	.	CASSYSSTEAFF	TGTGCCAGCAGTTACTCGAGCACTGAAGCTTTCTTT
14	TRBV7-9	TRBJ2-7	once	TRBD2	CASSSGALAGEQYF	TGTGCCAGCAGCTCCGGGGCGCTAGCGGGAGAGCAGTACTTC
11	TRBV19	TRBJ1-1	.	.	CASSIRRGAFF	TGTGCCAGTAGTATTCGGCGGGGCGCTTTCTTT
16	TRBV12-2	TRBJ1-2	.	.	CASRLSGQGPGYGYTF	TGTGCAAGTCGCTTAAGCGGACAGGGGCCTGGATATGGCTACACCTTC
16	TRBV19	TRBJ2-2	.	.	CASSMVQGLPTGELFF	TGTGCCAGTAGTATGGTTCAGGGACTCCCGACCGGGGAGCTGTTTTTT
16	TRBV5-6	TRBJ1-3	.	.	CASSLDTGYVGNTIYF	TGTGCCAGCAGCTTGGACACCGGGTATGTCGGAAACACCATATATTTT
16	TRBV4-1	TRBJ1-6	.	TRBD1	CASSQPPGQGGSPLHF	TGCGCCAGCAGCCAGCCTCCGGGACAGGGAGGATCACCCCTCCACTTT
14	TRBV6-5	TRBJ2-2	.	TRBD2	CASSEGLDTGELFF	TGTGCCAGCAGTGAGGGACTAGACACCGGGGAGCTGTTTTTT
17	TRBV7-9	TRBJ2-5	.	TRBD1	CASSSPDRGRGEETQYF	TGTGCCAGCAGCTCCCCAGACAGGGGACGAGGCGAGGAGACCCAGTACTTC
12	TRBV7-6	TRBJ2-7	.	.	CASSYPGYEQYF	TGTGCCAGCAGCTACCCCGGCTACGAGCAGTACTTC
16	TRBV9	TRBJ2-1	once	TRBD2	CASSAQGTSLYNEQFF	TGTGCCAGCAGCGCACAAGGGACTAGCTTATACAATGAGCAGTTCTTC
15	TRBV5-1	TRBJ2-1	.	TRBD2	CASSAGTSGYNEQFF	TGCGCCAGCAGCGCCGGGACTAGCGGATACAATGAGCAGTTCTTC
17	TRBV4-3	TRBJ1-5	once	.	CASSQEYIDNSNQPQHF	TGCGCCAGCAGCCAAGAGTATATAGATAATAGCAATCAGCCCCAGCATTTT
15	TRBV6-1	TRBJ1-1	.	.	CASSEEAWGGTEAFF	TGTGCCAGCAGTGAAGAGGCCTGGGGGGGCACTGAAGCTTTCTTT
18	TRBV7-9	TRBJ1-5	.	.	CASSLEETGPMGNQPQHF	TGTGCCAGCAGCTTAGAGGAGACAGGCCCTATGGGCAATCAGCCCCAGCATTTT
14	TRBV5-1	TRBJ2-1	.	TRBD1	CASSKTGPYNEQFF	TGCGCCAGCAGTAAGACAGGGCCCTACAATGAGCAGTTCTTC
18	TRBV9	TRBJ2-3	.	TRBD1	CASSTPLGGLVGTDTQYF	TGTGCCAGCAGCACTCCGTTAGGGGGCCTAGTCGGCACAGATACGCAGTATTTT
16	TRBV4-1	TRBJ1-4	.	.	CASSQDGILGREKLFF	TGCGCCAGCAGCCAAGACGGGATCCTCGGACGAGAAAAACTGTTTTTT
13	TRBV4-3	TRBJ2-5	.	.	CASSQDQEETQYF	TGCGCCAGCAGCCAAGATCAGGAAGAGACCCAGTACTTC
16	TRBV6-6	TRBJ1-4	.	.	CASSYPELDRNEKLFF	TGTGCCAGCAGTTACCCCGAATTGGACAGAAATGAAAAACTGTTTTTT
17	TRBV28	TRBJ2-1	.	TRBD2	CASSSLSGTSVGNEQFF	TGTGCCAGCAGCTCCCTCTCAGGGACTAGCGTAGGTAATGAGCAGTTCTTC
17	TRBV4-1	TRBJ2-6	.	TRBD1	CASSGTGGAGGANVLTF	TGCGCCAGCAGCGGGACAGGGGGCGCGGGGGGGGCCAACGTCCTGACTTTC
13	TRBV9	TRBJ1-1	once	.	CASSSGGGTEAFF	TGTGCCAGCAGCTCGGGGGGGGGCACTGAAGCTTTCTTT
15	TRBV6-5	TRBJ2-6	.	.	CASSYGAGGANVLTF	TGTGCCAGCAGTTACGGGGCTGGTGGGGCCAACGTCCTGACTTTC
16	TRBV19	TRBJ2-7	many	TRBD1	CASSPGTGQGTYEQYF	TGTGCCAGTAGTCCCGGGACGGGACAGGGGACCTACGAGCAGTACTTC
16	TRBV27	TRBJ2-1	.	TRBD2	CASSLIPSLAGNEQFF	TGTGCCAGCAGTTTAATCCCCTCCCTAGCGGGAAATGAGCAGTTCTTC
15	TRBV28	TRBJ1-4	.	.	CASSLSTGINEKLFF	TGTGCCAGCAGTTTATCAACGGGGATTAATGAAAAACTGTTTTTT
15	TRBV28	TRBJ1-1	.	.	CASSFGPDENLEAFF	TGTGCCAGCAGTTTTGGGCCAGACGAAAATTTAGAAGCTTTCTTT
13	TRBV25-1	TRBJ2-1	.	TRBD2	CASSDRLASEQFF	TGTGCCAGCAGTGATCGACTAGCGAGTGAGCAGTTCTTC
17	TRBV27	TRBJ2-7	once	TRBD2	CASSLRGLAGAIHEQYF	TGTGCCAGCAGTCTAAGGGGACTAGCGGGAGCAATCCACGAGCAGTACTTC
13	TRBV6-4	TRBJ2-5	.	.	CASSDGTQETQYF	TGTGCCAGCAGTGACGGCACACAAGAGACCCAGTACTTC
14	TRBV7-9	TRBJ2-1	.	.	CASSLVSGYNEQFF	TGTGCCAGCAGCTTAGTATCCGGCTACAATGAGCAGTTCTTC
14	TRBV28	TRBJ1-5	.	TRBD1	CASSLGTENQPQHF	TGTGCCAGCAGTTTAGGGACAGAGAATCAGCCCCAGCATTTT
13	TRBV11-3	TRBJ2-7	.	.	CASSLRIGYEQYF	TGTGCCAGCAGCTTACGTATCGGGTACGAGCAGTACTTC
19	TRBV19	TRBJ1-5	.	.	CASSIDLLRTEVWEKPQHF	TGTGCCAGTAGTATAGATCTTCTTCGGACGGAGGTTTGGGAGAAGCCCCAGCATTTT
15	TRBV28	TRBJ1-5	.	TRBD1	CASSLVSRGNQPQHF	TGTGCCAGCAGTTTAGTCTCCAGGGGGAATCAGCCCCAGCATTTT
14	TRBV30	TRBJ2-4	.	.	CAWSGLGGRNIQYF	TGTGCCTGGAGTGGACTGGGGGGGCGGAACATTCAGTACTTC
13	TRBV2	TRBJ2-1	.	.	CASSGSGYNEQFF	TGTGCCAGCAGTGGATCAGGTTACAATGAGCAGTTCTTC
15	TRBV6-5	TRBJ2-1	.	.	CASSYSGGGGNEQFF	TGTGCCAGCAGTTACTCGGGGGGAGGGGGAAATGAGCAGTTCTTC
14	TRBV19	TRBJ2-7	.	.	CASSIDLEGYEQYF	TGTGCCAGTAGTATAGATCTAGAGGGTTACGAGCAGTACTTC
17	TRBV9	TRBJ2-6	.	.	CASSASGQSSGANVLTF	TGTGCCAGCAGCGCCAGCGGACAGTCCTCTGGGGCCAACGTCCTGACTTTC
16	TRBV28	TRBJ2-1	.	TRBD2	CASSFGGRDYYNEQFF	TGTGCCAGCAGTTTTGGCGGGAGGGACTATTACAATGAGCAGTTCTTC
10	TRBV29-1	TRBJ2-5	.	.	CSGIGETQYF	TGCAGCGGAATCGGAGAGACCCAGTACTTC
16	TRBV6-6	TRBJ1-2	.	TRBD1	CASSLALPTGDDGYTF	TGTGCCAGCAGCCTAGCCCTTCCGACAGGGGACGATGGCTACACCTTC
15	TRBV5-5	TRBJ2-7	.	.	CASSLGSRQTNEQYF	TGTGCCAGCAGCTTGGGTTCCCGGCAGACTAACGAGCAGTACTTC
16	TRBV27	TRBJ2-3	.	TRBD2	CASALHGTSGSDTQYF	TGTGCCAGCGCCCTCCACGGGACTAGCGGGAGTGATACGCAGTATTTT
15	TRBV7-6	TRBJ2-1	.	.	CASSFFSGSYNEQFF	TGTGCCAGCAGCTTTTTTTCAGGCTCCTACAATGAGCAGTTCTTC
13	TRBV4-1	TRBJ2-1	.	.	CASSQGLTGEQFF	TGCGCCAGCAGCCAAGGACTGACGGGTGAGCAGTTCTTC
13	TRBV10-3	TRBJ2-2	once	.	CAISDLNTGELFF	TGTGCCATCAGTGACCTTAACACCGGGGAGCTGTTTTTT